This TCR beta chain appears in the sequencing data of a study of blood T cell repertoires in COVID-19. Study summary: Donors in the United States, Italy and Spain gave samples during acute or convalescent COVID-19. In each case, the material was cDNA or gDNA derived from T cells, B-cell-depleted T cells, or PBMCs.

This CDR3 comprises 15 residues. The germline V gene encodes CDR1 MGHRA and CDR2 YSYEKL. Trimming removed 4 bases from V and 4 bases from J; junction bases left unmatched: 4. Source study methods: Estimation of nucleated cell counts was performed using reference gene primer amplification. Generated by immunoSEQ multiplex PCR, the TCRdb table keeps only in-frame clones and is missing some. D and trimming were read from the DNA, whereas the V and J calls and clone size are those reported in that table. The repertoire includes over 100,000 clones, roughly 69% of them detected once, and less than 2.5% sits in the top ten.

The rearrangement links TRBV4-1 to TRBJ2-1, with 10 nucleotides matching TRBD2. This TCR derives from a woman between 65 and 79 years old with acute or convalescent COVID-19. Sequenced sample: peripheral blood. CDR3 in amino acids: CASSPGTSDYNEQFF. CDR3 DNA: TGCGCCAGCAGCCCCGGGACTAGCGATTACAATGAGCAGTTCTTC.